Listed below are T cell receptor beta chains from one sample, sequenced in a study of CD8+CD57+ T cells in acquired aplastic anemia. MiXCR was run by TCRdb on the reads, yielding one entry per CDR3 protein. The top ten hold 10% to 15% of the sample, which has some 140,000 distinct CDR3 sequences, about 52% seen once. The sample consisted of sorted CD4+, CD8+, or CD8+CD57+ T cells (not recorded which) from PBMCs. All receptors derive from a human donor with aplastic anemia. Both conserved end residues are part of each CDR3. Each record gives: clone size, V gene, J gene, D gene, CDR3 protein, CDR3 DNA. A D gene is named only where the DNA matches it firmly. Size tells how often a clone was seen (once, few, many) or the class of an expanded clone, and some rows leave it out.

size: -
V: TRBV29-1
J: TRBJ2-7
D: -
CDR3: CSVGTRAYEQYF
DNA: TGCAGCGTGGGGACAAGGGCCTACGAGCAGTACTTC

size: many
V: TRBV9
J: TRBJ2-3
D: -
CDR3: CASSVGGPASDTQYF
DNA: TGTGCCAGCAGCGTGGGGGGGCCGGCTTCAGATACGCAGTATTTT

size: -
V: TRBV6-5
J: TRBJ2-7
D: -
CDR3: CASSYPGVQYF
DNA: TGTGCCAGCAGTTACCCAGGGGTGCAGTACTTC

size: -
V: TRBV2
J: TRBJ2-6
D: TRBD1
CDR3: CASSGDSSGANVLTF
DNA: TGTGCCAGCAGTGGGGACAGCTCTGGGGCCAACGTCCTGACTTTC

size: few
V: TRBV7-2
J: TRBJ1-6
D: -
CDR3: CASSLGRGSPLHF
DNA: TGTGCCAGCAGCTTAGGCAGGGGTTCACCCCTCCACTTT

size: many
V: TRBV4-3
J: TRBJ2-7
D: -
CDR3: CASSQGQGGGYEQYF
DNA: TGCGCCAGCAGCCAAGGTCAAGGGGGAGGCTACGAGCAGTACTTC

size: -
V: TRBV29-1
J: TRBJ1-1
D: -
CDR3: CSVDRGNTEAFF
DNA: TGCAGCGTTGACAGGGGGAACACTGAAGCTTTCTTT

size: -
V: TRBV24-1
J: TRBJ2-5
D: -
CDR3: CATRPQGQQETQYF
DNA: TGTGCCACCCGACCACAGGGACAACAAGAGACCCAGTACTTC

size: -
V: TRBV2
J: TRBJ1-6
D: -
CDR3: CASSGQRNSPLHF
DNA: TGTGCCAGTTCGGGCCAGAGAAATTCACCCCTCCACTTT

size: many
V: TRBV7-7
J: TRBJ2-2
D: TRBD1
CDR3: CASSLSLPDRGTGELFF
DNA: TGTGCTAGCAGCTTATCTCTCCCGGACAGGGGCACCGGGGAGCTGTTTTTT

size: many
V: TRBV7-3
J: TRBJ2-5
D: -
CDR3: CASSLGGRETQYF
DNA: TGTGCCAGCAGCTTAGGAGGAAGAGAGACCCAGTACTTC

size: -
V: TRBV9
J: TRBJ1-6
D: TRBD1
CDR3: CASSVEGTGTPLHF
DNA: TGTGCCAGCAGCGTAGAGGGGACAGGGACACCCCTCCACTTT

size: -
V: TRBV10-3
J: TRBJ2-2
D: TRBD1
CDR3: CAIRTGTGETGELFF
DNA: TGTGCCATCAGAACCGGGACAGGGGAAACCGGGGAGCTGTTTTTT

size: -
V: TRBV7-6
J: TRBJ1-5
D: -
CDR3: CASSLPQHF
DNA: TGTGCCAGCAGCTTGCCCCAGCATTTT

size: many
V: TRBV5-8
J: TRBJ2-7
D: -
CDR3: CASSLGGTYEQYF
DNA: TGTGCCAGCAGCTTGGGGGGTACCTACGAGCAGTACTTC

size: -
V: TRBV19
J: TRBJ1-2
D: -
CDR3: CASSIRPAQSYGYTF
DNA: TGTGCCAGTAGTATACGTCCAGCCCAGTCCTATGGCTACACCTTC

size: -
V: TRBV29-1
J: TRBJ2-7
D: -
CDR3: CSPTGEDEQYF
DNA: TGCAGCCCTACAGGGGAGGACGAGCAGTACTTC

size: few
V: TRBV10-3
J: TRBJ2-1
D: TRBD2
CDR3: CAISERSGEYNEQFF
DNA: TGTGCCATCAGTGAGCGAAGCGGGGAGTACAATGAGCAGTTCTTC

size: -
V: TRBV9
J: TRBJ2-7
D: -
CDR3: CASSGANSQQYF
DNA: TGTGCCAGCAGCGGGGCGAATAGCCAGCAGTACTTC

size: -
V: TRBV10-3
J: TRBJ1-1
D: -
CDR3: CAISKEVTVRTEAFF
DNA: TGTGCCATCAGTAAGGAGGTAACAGTTCGCACTGAAGCTTTCTTT

size: many
V: TRBV7-6
J: TRBJ2-2
D: -
CDR3: CASSSQGFGTGELFF
DNA: TGTGCCAGCAGCTCCCAGGGGTTTGGCACCGGGGAGCTGTTTTTT

size: many
V: TRBV6-4
J: TRBJ2-5
D: -
CDR3: CASSDDGGSETQYF
DNA: TGTGCCAGCAGTGACGATGGGGGTTCTGAGACCCAGTACTTC

size: -
V: TRBV19
J: TRBJ2-7
D: -
CDR3: CASSLWNGVGPHEQYF
DNA: TGTGCCAGCAGTTTATGGAACGGCGTGGGGCCCCACGAGCAGTACTTC

size: -
V: TRBV6-1
J: TRBJ2-1
D: TRBD2
CDR3: CASSRTSGGASYNEQFF
DNA: TGTGCCAGCAGTCGGACTAGCGGGGGGGCCTCCTACAATGAGCAGTTCTTC

size: many
V: TRBV19
J: TRBJ1-6
D: -
CDR3: CASSSSPGQIASPLHF
DNA: TGTGCCAGTAGCTCTTCCCCCGGACAGATAGCCTCACCCCTCCACTTT

size: many
V: TRBV7-9
J: TRBJ2-7
D: -
CDR3: CASSPGSLYEQYF
DNA: TGTGCCAGCAGCCCGGGGTCACTCTACGAGCAGTACTTC

size: once
V: TRBV11-1
J: TRBJ2-3
D: TRBD1
CDR3: CASGLHRDSEYTQYF
DNA: TGTGCCAGCGGACTCCACCGGGACAGCGAATATACGCAGTATTTT

size: -
V: TRBV20-1
J: TRBJ2-2
D: TRBD1
CDR3: CSTGTGDAGELFF
DNA: TGCAGTACCGGGACAGGGGACGCCGGGGAGCTGTTTTTT

size: few
V: TRBV19
J: TRBJ2-3
D: TRBD2
CDR3: CASRLAGAADTQYF
DNA: TGTGCCAGTAGACTAGCGGGAGCGGCAGATACGCAGTATTTT

size: -
V: TRBV20-1
J: TRBJ2-3
D: -
CDR3: CSAREDTQYF
DNA: TGCAGTGCTAGGGAGGATACGCAGTATTTT

size: once
V: TRBV19
J: TRBJ2-5
D: -
CDR3: CASSHRGGVETQYF
DNA: TGTGCCAGTAGTCACAGGGGAGGGGTTGAGACCCAGTACTTC

size: -
V: TRBV2
J: TRBJ2-7
D: -
CDR3: CAWRGGSSYEQYF
DNA: TGTGCCTGGAGAGGAGGGAGCTCCTACGAGCAGTACTTC

size: -
V: TRBV6-1
J: TRBJ2-7
D: -
CDR3: CASSEVLVAREQYF
DNA: TGTGCCAGCAGTGAAGTACTAGTCGCTCGCGAGCAGTACTTC

size: -
V: TRBV10-2
J: TRBJ2-7
D: TRBD2
CDR3: CASSLAGDGEQYF
DNA: TGTGCCAGCAGTCTAGCGGGGGACGGGGAGCAGTACTTC

size: -
V: TRBV10-3
J: TRBJ2-3
D: TRBD1
CDR3: CASSQVLRGRNTDTQYF
DNA: TGTGCCAGCAGTCAAGTGCTCAGGGGGCGAAACACAGATACGCAGTATTTT

size: -
V: TRBV25-1
J: TRBJ1-4
D: -
CDR3: CASSESGHNLEKLFF
DNA: TGTGCCAGCAGTGAATCGGGGCATAACTTGGAAAAACTGTTTTTT

size: many
V: TRBV5-6
J: TRBJ2-7
D: TRBD2
CDR3: CASSQGGRSQLRYEQYF
DNA: TGTGCCAGCAGTCAAGGCGGGAGGTCACAACTGCGCTACGAGCAGTACTTC

size: -
V: TRBV10-3
J: TRBJ2-2
D: -
CDR3: CAIRGVVASANTGELYF
DNA: TGTGCCATCAGGGGGGTGGTAGCTAGCGCGAACACCGGGGAGCTGTACTTC

size: many
V: TRBV11-2
J: TRBJ2-3
D: TRBD2
CDR3: CASSPGLAGGWGSTDTQYF
DNA: TGTGCCAGCAGCCCGGGACTAGCGGGGGGCTGGGGGTCCACAGATACGCAGTATTTT

size: many
V: TRBV27
J: TRBJ2-3
D: -
CDR3: CASGITDTQYF
DNA: TGTGCCAGCGGGATTACAGATACGCAGTATTTT

size: many
V: TRBV11-1
J: TRBJ2-1
D: TRBD2
CDR3: CASSLVPSSGNYNEQFF
DNA: TGTGCCAGCAGCTTAGTCCCCTCTAGCGGGAACTACAATGAGCAGTTCTTC

size: -
V: TRBV12-3/TRBV12-4
J: TRBJ1-2
D: -
CDR3: CASSPHGRNYGYTF
DNA: TGTGCCAGCAGTCCCCATGGACGGAACTATGGCTACACCTTC

size: -
V: TRBV10-3
J: TRBJ2-7
D: -
CDR3: CASGLAAPYEQYF
DNA: TGTGCCAGCGGATTAGCGGCACCCTACGAGCAGTACTTC

size: once
V: TRBV6-1
J: TRBJ2-1
D: TRBD1
CDR3: CASSVGQGGGNEQFF
DNA: TGTGCCAGCAGTGTCGGACAGGGGGGAGGCAATGAGCAGTTCTTC

size: few
V: TRBV14
J: TRBJ1-6
D: -
CDR3: CASSQVQGNNSPLHF
DNA: TGTGCCAGCAGCCAAGTCCAGGGGAATAATTCACCCCTCCACTTT

size: few
V: TRBV6-2/TRBV6-3
J: TRBJ2-1
D: TRBD2
CDR3: CASNGLAGGPNNEQFF
DNA: TGTGCCAGCAACGGACTAGCGGGGGGGCCAAACAATGAGCAGTTCTTC